The T cell receptor beta chain under discussion was sequenced for a study of CD4 T cell repertoires in COVID-19. The data were produced by immunoSEQ multiplex PCR, yet TCRdb's version contains in-frame clones alone and is incomplete. Counted here are 65,000 to 95,000 clones, under 90% occurring once; the ten biggest clones make up about 0.61%. These patients had recovered from COVID-19 ranging mild to severe. The memory T cells were sequenced right after ex vivo isolation, without culture. Worth noting for this clone: Its antigen is unidentified.

Points from the study as a whole: Some SARS-CoV-2 clonotypes, between about 7 and 28%, recurred in SARS-CoV and/or HKU1 cultures. Suggested intraclonal diversification: top SARS-CoV-2-reactive clonotypes appeared in two or three memory subsets.

This sequence was found in a human donor who had COVID-19. The source was CD4+ T cells from peripheral blood, collected after recovery from COVID-19.

The CDR3 protein is CASSGTSSGNTIYF. CDR3 nucleotide sequence: TGTGCCAGCAGCGGGACATCCTCTGGAAACACCATATATTTT. The V call is TRBV2, the J call TRBJ1-3, with a possible D match to TRBD1 (6 bases). CDR1 and CDR2 from the germline V gene are SNHLY and FYNNEI. This CDR3 has 14 amino acids. V dropped 6 bases and J dropped 0 bases, with 9 bases sitting between them.